This TCR beta chain was sequenced in a study of blood T cell repertoires in COVID-19. Study information: Donors in the United States, Italy and Spain gave samples during acute or convalescent COVID-19.

Original processing methods: Estimates of nucleated cell counts were drawn from the amplification of reference gene primers. The protocol was immunoSEQ multiplex PCR, while the TCRdb copy is restricted to in-frame clones and leaves out a portion. V and J calls plus clone size are reproduced from that table; the DNA served to infer D and trimming. Altogether more than 300,000 clones are present, over 75% being singletons, with the ten largest covering over 9.5%. This CDR3 comprises 17 residues. The ends were cut back, 4 bases at V and 2 bases at J, with 20 bases in the middle. In germline, CDR1 is SEHNR, CDR2 FQNEAQ (reference sequence).

Sequencing input: peripheral blood. This rearrangement joins TRBV7-9 to TRBJ2-5, with D possibly matching TRBD2 (5 bases). The clonotype was recovered from a woman aged 25 to 39 with COVID-19, enrolled during active disease. The CDR3 is CASSSTTPWRAQETQYF. The CDR3 coding sequence is TGTGCCAGCAGCTCGACAACCCCCTGGCGGGCACAAGAGACCCAGTACTTC.